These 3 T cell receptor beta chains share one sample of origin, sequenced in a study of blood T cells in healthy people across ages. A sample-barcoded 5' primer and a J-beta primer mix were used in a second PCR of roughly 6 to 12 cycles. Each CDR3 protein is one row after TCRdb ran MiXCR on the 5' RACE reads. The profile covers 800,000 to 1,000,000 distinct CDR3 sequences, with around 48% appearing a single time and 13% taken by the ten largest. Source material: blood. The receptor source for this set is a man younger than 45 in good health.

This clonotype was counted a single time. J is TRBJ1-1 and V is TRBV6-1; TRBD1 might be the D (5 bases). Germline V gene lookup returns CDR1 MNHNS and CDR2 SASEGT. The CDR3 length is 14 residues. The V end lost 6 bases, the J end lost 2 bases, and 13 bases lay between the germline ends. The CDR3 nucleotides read TGTGCCAGCAGACCCGGGACTCGAAACACTGAAGCTTTCTTT. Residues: CASRPGTRNTEAFF.

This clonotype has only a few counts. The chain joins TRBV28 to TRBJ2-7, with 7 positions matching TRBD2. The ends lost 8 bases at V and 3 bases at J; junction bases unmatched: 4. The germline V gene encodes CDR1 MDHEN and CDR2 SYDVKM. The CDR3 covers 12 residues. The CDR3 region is CASAERDYEQYF. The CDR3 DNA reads TGTGCCAGCGCGGAGCGGGACTACGAGCAGTACTTC.

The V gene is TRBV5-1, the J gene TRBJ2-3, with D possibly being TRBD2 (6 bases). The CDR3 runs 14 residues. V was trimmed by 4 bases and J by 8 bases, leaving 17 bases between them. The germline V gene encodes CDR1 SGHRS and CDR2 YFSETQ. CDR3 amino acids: CASSTHRLESTQYF. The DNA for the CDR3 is TGCGCCAGCAGCACCCACCGACTAGAGAGTACGCAGTATTTT. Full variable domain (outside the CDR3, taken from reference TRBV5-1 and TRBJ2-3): KAGVTQTPRYLIKTRGQQVTLSCSPISGHRSVSWYQQTPGQGLQFLFEYFSETQRNKGNFPGRFSGRQFSNSRSEMNVSTLELGDSALYLCASSTHRLESTQYFGPGTRLTVL.